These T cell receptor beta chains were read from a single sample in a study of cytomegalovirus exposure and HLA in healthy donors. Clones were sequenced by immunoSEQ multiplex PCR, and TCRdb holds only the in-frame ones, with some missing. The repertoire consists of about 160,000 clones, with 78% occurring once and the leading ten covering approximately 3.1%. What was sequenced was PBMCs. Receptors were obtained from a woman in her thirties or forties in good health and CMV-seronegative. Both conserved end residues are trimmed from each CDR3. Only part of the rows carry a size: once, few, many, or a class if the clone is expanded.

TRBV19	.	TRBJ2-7	ASHRWRSGSSSYEQY
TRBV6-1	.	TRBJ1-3	ASNGRAGNTIY
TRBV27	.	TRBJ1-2	ASSFLGQTLDYGYT
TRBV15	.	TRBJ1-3	ATSSARTVKNTIY
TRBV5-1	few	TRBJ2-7	ASSLEPLGQGRNEQY
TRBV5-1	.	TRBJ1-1	ASSVRQGASTEAF
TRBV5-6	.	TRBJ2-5	ASLQQNQETQY
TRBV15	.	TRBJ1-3	ATSRDKGAGDRFTNTIY
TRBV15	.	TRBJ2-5	ATSSGLRTRQETQY
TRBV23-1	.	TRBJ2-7	ASSQEGIQKSYEQY
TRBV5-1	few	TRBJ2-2	ASARLAGGQGGELF
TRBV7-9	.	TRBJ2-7	ASSLDRESTYEQY
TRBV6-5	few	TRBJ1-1	ASSYRGAPRTEAF
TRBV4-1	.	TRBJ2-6	ASSQGQGPLSGANVLT
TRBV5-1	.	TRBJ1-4	ASSSGQINEKLF
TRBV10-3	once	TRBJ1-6	AISDSGTGESSPLH
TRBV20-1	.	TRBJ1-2	SARGGVGYT
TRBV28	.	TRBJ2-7	ASTRAHYEQY
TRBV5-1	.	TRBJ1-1	ASSFGQSEAF
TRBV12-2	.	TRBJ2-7	ASRLVPKVGRLLYEQY
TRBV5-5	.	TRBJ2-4	ASSTGLAKNIQY
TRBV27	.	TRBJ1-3	ASGLGSGAGNTIY
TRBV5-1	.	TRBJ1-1	ASSKLGGSDTEAF
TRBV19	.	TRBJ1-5	ACRSTGDQPQH
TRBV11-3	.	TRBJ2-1	ASGFGYNEQF
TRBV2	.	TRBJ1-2	ASSEAPWTVQGYT
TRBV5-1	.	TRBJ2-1	ASSFGQPSYNEQF
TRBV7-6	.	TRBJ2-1	ASSLDSYNEQF
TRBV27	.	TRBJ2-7	ASSFSHTGDRY
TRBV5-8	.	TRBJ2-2	ASSFYRTGRSSAGELF
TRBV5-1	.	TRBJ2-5	ASSFSGGRETQY
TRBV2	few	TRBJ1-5	ASSEQGDDQPQH
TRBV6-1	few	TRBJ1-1	ASSATANTEAF
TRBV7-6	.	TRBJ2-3	ASSPRLAGGTDTQY
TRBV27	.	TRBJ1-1	ASSLRQTRMNTEAF
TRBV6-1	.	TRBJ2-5	ASSDGSGTSGQETQY
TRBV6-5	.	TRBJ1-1	ASSYGQGRLNTEAF
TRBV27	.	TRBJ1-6	ASRGGLLNSPLH
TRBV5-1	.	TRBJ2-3	ASSLERGRDTQY
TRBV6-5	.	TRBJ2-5	ASRPRVQETQY
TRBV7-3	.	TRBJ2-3	ASTMGQGAADTQY
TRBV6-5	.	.	ASSYSGRGRDEQY
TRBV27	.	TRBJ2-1	ASSCCILAQF
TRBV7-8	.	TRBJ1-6	ASSLNTGQQNSPLH
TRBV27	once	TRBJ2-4	ASSFTGENIQY
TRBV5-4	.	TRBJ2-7	ASTPGGGGRSYEQY
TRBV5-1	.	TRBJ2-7	ASSPDTHTYEQY
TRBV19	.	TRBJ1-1	ASSFRVNTEAF
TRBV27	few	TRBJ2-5	ASSYSAGEYPETQY
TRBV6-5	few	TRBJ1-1	ASSSSVRGGTEAF
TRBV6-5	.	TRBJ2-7	ASSRSGGFSYEQY
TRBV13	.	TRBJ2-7	ASSLEADTSSYEQY